Below, 25 T cell receptor beta chains from the same sample are listed, as sequenced in a study of blood T cell repertoires in COVID-19. Assay: immunoSEQ multiplex PCR; the TCRdb copy retains only in-frame clones and omits some. The sample has more than 400,000 clones; 80% to 90% are singletons. The sequencing sample was made of peripheral blood. All receptors derive from a human donor in a cohort sampled during active COVID-19.

The CDR3 spells CASSPGTVSGNTIYF. The CDR3 bases are TGTGCCAGTAGCCCTGGGACAGTCTCTGGAAACACCATATATTTT. The rearrangement uses TRBV19 and TRBJ1-3, with TRBD1 identical over 7 bases. V was clipped by 6 bases and J by 0 bases; unmatched bases: 5. Germline assignment: CDR1 LNHDA and CDR2 SQIVND (reference sequence). The CDR3 is 15 residues long. The whole variable domain, remainder taken from reference TRBV19 and TRBJ1-3, is DGGITQSPKYLFRKEGQNVTLSCEQNLNHDAMYWYRQDPGQGLRLIYYSQIVNDFQKGDIAEGYSVSREKKESFPLTVTSAQKNPTAFYLCASSPGTVSGNTIYFGEGSWLTVV.

The chain joins TRBV4-2 to TRBJ2-1, with TRBD2 identical over 8 bases. CDR1 is LGHNA and CDR2 is YNFKEQ in the germline V gene. Trimming cost V 0 bases and J 8 bases; bases outside gene matches: 15. The CDR3 is 18 residues long. For the CDR3, the DNA is TGTGCCAGCAGCCAAGAGCTCCCCGGGAGCGGGAGTGGAGATGAGCAGTTCTTC. Its protein is CASSQELPGSGSGDEQFF.

CDR3 protein: CASSSDRGYSYEQYF. DNA of the CDR3: TGTGCCAGCAGTTCAGACAGGGGGTACTCCTACGAGCAGTACTTC. The V call is TRBV27, the J call TRBJ2-7; 9 positions match TRBD1. CDR3 length equals 15 residues. Germline V gene lookup returns CDR1 MNHEY and CDR2 SMNVEV (reference sequence). V gave up 4 bases and J gave up 0 bases; unmatched junction bases: 4.

This clone was seen a few times. V and J are TRBV30 and TRBJ1-2; 7 bases map to TRBD1. The CDR3 has 15 residues. V lost 0 bases and J lost 6; bases outside the gene matches: 10. In germline, CDR1 is GTSNPN, CDR2 SVGIG (reference sequence). This chain's CDR3 is CAWSVNRGGRDGYTF. CDR3 in DNA: TGTGCCTGGAGTGTAAACAGGGGTGGACGCGATGGCTACACCTTC.

The chain combines TRBV7-9 with TRBJ2-1; 10 bases align to TRBD2. The CDR3 is made up of 19 amino acids. Germline V gene lookup returns CDR1 SEHNR and CDR2 FQNEAQ (reference sequence). J gave up 4 bases and V 4 bases, and 16 bases lay outside the gene matches. CDR3 residues: CASSSFSRTGLAVYNEQFF. The CDR3 DNA follows: TGTGCCAGCAGCTCCTTTAGTCGGACAGGACTAGCGGTGTACAATGAGCAGTTCTTC.

This chain joins TRBV18 and TRBJ1-5; no firm D call. The V end was cut by 1 base, the J end by 3 bases, with 10 bases between. The CDR3 contains 15 residues. Germline V lookup: CDR1 KGHSH, CDR2 LQKENI. CDR3: CASSPLRTDNQPQHF. CDR3 nucleotides: TGTGCCAGCTCACCACTCCGTACAGACAATCAGCCCCAGCATTTT.

V gene TRBV10-3 combines with J gene TRBJ2-2, with D perhaps matching TRBD1 (5 bases). This CDR3 has 14 amino acids. In germline, CDR1 is ENHRY, CDR2 SYGVKD. V was shortened by 7 bases and J by 7 bases, with 16 bases between the two germline ends. The CDR3: CAITPAGNIGELFF. DNA of the CDR3: TGTGCCATCACTCCCGCAGGGAATATCGGGGAGCTGTTTTTT.

V usage is TRBV30 and J usage is TRBJ2-7; tentative D call: TRBD1 (6 bases). This CDR3 has 11 amino acids. Trimming shortened V by 0 bases and J by 9 bases, and 9 bases separated the two germline ends. CDR1 GTSNPN and CDR2 SVGIG come from the germline V gene (reference sequence). CDR3 loop: CAWSVQGRQYF. For the CDR3, the DNA is TGTGCCTGGAGTGTACAGGGTAGGCAGTACTTC.

The chain has TRBV5-6 and TRBJ2-5, with 9 bases lining up with TRBD2. From germline, CDR1 is SGHDT and CDR2 YYEEEE. The CDR3 length is 18 residues. V shed 5 bases and J 5 bases; nucleotides not matched to a gene: 19. The CDR3 DNA follows: TGTGCCAGCAGGCGGATTTTCTTCAGTAGCGGGAGCTTGGAGACCCAGTACTTC. Protein sequence: CASRRIFFSSGSLETQYF.

V and J are TRBV2 and TRBJ2-1, with TRBD2 identical over 8 bases. Germline lookup yields CDR1 SNHLY and CDR2 FYNNEI. V trimming: 4 bases; J trimming: 3 bases; junction bases outside the gene matches: 2. CDR3 length: 14 residues. CDR3: CASSGREVYNEQFF. The CDR3, as DNA: TGTGCCAGCAGTGGGCGGGAGGTCTACAATGAGCAGTTCTTC.

The rearrangement links TRBV7-3 to TRBJ2-6, with TRBD1 as a possible D gene (5 bases). CDR3 length equals 17 residues. Trimming took off 1 base at V and 0 bases at J, with 10 bases between the two ends. From germline, CDR1 is SGHTA and CDR2 FQGTGA. CDR3 residues: CASSLMAQGSGANVLTF. The CDR3 DNA follows: TGTGCCAGCAGCTTAATGGCCCAGGGCTCTGGGGCCAACGTCCTGACTTTC. The full variable domain, with the rest looked up from reference TRBV7-3 and TRBJ2-6, is GAGVSQTPSNKVTEKGKYVELRCDPISGHTALYWYRQSLGQGPEFLIYFQGTGAADDSGLPNDRFFAVRPEGSVSTLKIQRTERGDSAVYLCASSLMAQGSGANVLTFGAGSRLTVL.

The J gene is TRBJ1-3, the V gene TRBV19; no reliable D call. This CDR3 comprises 12 residues. The V and J ends lost 11 bases and 2 bases respectively, with 10 bases between them. Germline V gene lookup returns CDR1 LNHDA and CDR2 SQIVND (reference sequence). The CDR3 nucleotides read TGTGCCTCCCGCCGGGCTGGAAACACCATATATTTT. It is translated as CASRRAGNTIYF.

The CDR3 region is CASRSHRDTEAFF. The CDR3 DNA sequence: TGTGCCAGCAGGTCCCACAGGGATACTGAAGCTTTCTTT. The chain carries TRBV13 and TRBJ1-1, with a weak D call TRBD1 (6 bases). Deletions cut 6 bases from V and 5 bases from J, with 13 bases between. Germline loops: CDR1 PRHDT, CDR2 FYEKMQ (reference sequence). CDR3 length equals 13 residues.

As to this clone: Other DNA sequences in this specimen translate into the identical CDR3. The chain joins TRBV19 to TRBJ1-2, with 7 bases identical to TRBD1. Losses at the gene ends were 6 bases for V and 3 bases for J; bases not matched to a gene: 4. This CDR3 has 13 amino acids. The V gene's germline CDR1 is LNHDA and CDR2 SQIVND (reference sequence). CDR3 coding DNA: TGTGCCAGTAGCTACAGGGGCGACTATGGCTACACCTTC. It yields the protein CASSYRGDYGYTF. Full variable domain (rest looked up from reference TRBV19 and TRBJ1-2): DGGITQSPKYLFRKEGQNVTLSCEQNLNHDAMYWYRQDPGQGLRLIYYSQIVNDFQKGDIAEGYSVSREKKESFPLTVTSAQKNPTAFYLCASSYRGDYGYTFGSGTRLTVV.

This chain connects TRBV14 to TRBJ2-5; 10 positions agree with TRBD2. The CDR3 loop spans 16 amino acids. The V segment lost 2 bases and the J segment 5 bases; nucleotides outside the gene matches: 8. The germline gives CDR1 SGHDN, CDR2 FVKESK. The CDR3, as DNA: TGTGCCAGCAGCCAAAGCAGCGGGAGGGCCCAGGAGACCCAGTACTTC. Translated, it gives CASSQSSGRAQETQYF.

This clone has only one observation. The CDR3 DNA sequence: TGTGCCAGCAGCGCAGGGACAGTAAGGAACTATGGCTACACCTTC. As protein: CASSAGTVRNYGYTF. V is TRBV12-1 and J is TRBJ1-2; TRBD1, as called in the table, went unchecked against the DNA. TRBV12-1 is reported as a pseudogene. The CDR3 is 15 amino acids.

The chain links TRBV30 to TRBJ1-2, with a tentative D call TRBD1 (6 bases). The CDR3 totals 15 residues. The V and J ends lost 1 base and 3 bases respectively, with 15 bases between them. The germline gives CDR1 GTSNPN, CDR2 SVGIG (reference sequence). The CDR3 region has the DNA TGTGCCTGGAGTGGCCGCAGGGGAGAGTACTATGGCTACACCTTC. It specifies CAWSGRRGEYYGYTF.

With regard to this clone: This same CDR3 is encoded by further DNA sequences in the sample. The rearrangement links TRBV7-2 to TRBJ1-1; no clear D. Trimming left V 5 bases short and J 2 bases short, with 9 bases between. The CDR3 is 13 amino acids. Germline CDR1 SGHTA, CDR2 FQGNSA. The CDR3 spells CASSLTPNTEAFF. CDR3 nucleotides: TGTGCCAGCAGCCTGACACCCAACACTGAAGCTTTCTTT.

This clone was detected only a few times. The chain joins TRBV7-3 to TRBJ2-1; TRBD2 matches 14 bases. After removal of 1 base from V and 9 bases from J, the junction contained 8 bases not matched to a gene. Germline V gives CDR1 SGHTA, CDR2 FQGTGA. This CDR3 spans 17 amino acids. CDR3 sequence (DNA): TGTGCCAGCAGCTTAATCCCCAGAGGACTAGCGGGAGGTGAGCAGTTCTTC. This gives the protein CASSLIPRGLAGGEQFF.

This chain links TRBV3-1 (or the pseudogene TRBV3-2) with TRBJ2-7, with 14 bases that match TRBD2. After removal of 6 bases from V and 3 bases from J, the junction contained 4 bases not matched to a gene. Germline V gives CDR1 LGHDT, CDR2 YNNKEL (reference sequence). The length of the CDR3 is 15 residues. The CDR3 DNA follows: TGTGCCAGCAGGGGGGGACTAGCGGGAGTCTACGAGCAGTACTTC. Amino acid sequence: CASRGGLAGVYEQYF.

This chain uses TRBV29-1 with TRBJ2-5; 7 nucleotides match TRBD2. CDR3 size: 15 residues. The V and J ends lost 6 bases and 4 bases, in that order; junction bases with no gene match: 14. From germline, CDR1 is SQVTM and CDR2 ANQGSEA. CDR3 in DNA: TGCAGCGTGGCGGGAGTAGCTTGGGGAGGAGAGACCCAGTACTTC. Translated: CSVAGVAWGGETQYF.

This clone was recorded a few times. The chain links TRBV19 to TRBJ2-3; the match to TRBD1 covers 8 bases. The CDR3 contains 15 residues. Germline CDR1 and CDR2: LNHDA and SQIVND (reference sequence). V shed 9 bases and J 3 bases; nucleotides not matched to a gene: 11. The CDR3 here is CASAAPGQATDTQYF. The CDR3 region has the DNA TGTGCCAGCGCCGCCCCGGGACAGGCTACAGATACGCAGTATTTT.

This chain joins TRBV24-1 and TRBJ1-5; D gene uncertain. V lost 5 bases and J 7 bases, leaving 14 bases between the germline ends. Germline V gives CDR1 KGHDR, CDR2 SFDVKD. The CDR3 consists of 14 residues. The CDR3 DNA reads as TGTGCCACCAGTGGACCGGGAAGAGACCAGCCCCAGCATTTT. This encodes CATSGPGRDQPQHF.

The chain couples TRBV3-1 (or the pseudogene TRBV3-2) to TRBJ2-3; the D is unclear. The CDR3 covers 14 residues. The germline V and J ends were trimmed by 2 bases and 3 bases, with 9 bases remaining between them. Germline CDR1 LGHDT, CDR2 YNNKEL (reference sequence). This chain's CDR3 is CASSQIRATDTQYF. The CDR3 region has the DNA TGTGCCAGCAGCCAAATCCGCGCAACAGATACGCAGTATTTT.

This chain connects TRBV6-1 to TRBJ2-7, with D possibly being TRBD2 (5 bases). The germline gives CDR1 MNHNS, CDR2 SASEGT. V lost 0 bases to trimming and J lost 1 base, with 10 bases between them. The CDR3 runs to 15 residues. The CDR3 nucleotides are TGTGCCAGCAGTGAAGCGACTGCGGGTTCCTACGAGCAGTACTTC. Protein: CASSEATAGSYEQYF.